This TCR beta chain is drawn from a study of cytomegalovirus exposure and HLA in healthy donors. In the study overall: The 110 or so validation repertoires used the same platform as the 666 first-cohort repertoires, a later analysis reported. Regarding the study as a whole: Rarity marked most TCR sequences, yet some public TCRs occurred in many donors. There were a few CMV-associated chains whose specificity for CMV antigens was confirmed in vitro. Within the 130 or so validation repertoires, first-cohort TCR clusters tended to co-occur, according to a later analysis.

Using immunoSEQ multiplex PCR, the repertoire was profiled, and TCRdb retains in-frame clones only, with some absent. The sample has 100,000 to 120,000 clones; more than 70% are singletons. To note about this clone: Its matching antigen is unknown.

The receptor comes from a woman under 30 in good health and CMV-seronegative. The specimen was PBMCs.

In nucleotides, the CDR3 is TGTGCCAGCGGAGTACACAGGGCGAACACTGAAGCTTTCTTT. It is translated as CASGVHRANTEAFF. The rearrangement links TRBV28 to TRBJ1-1, with D perhaps matching TRBD1 (6 bases). Germline CDR1 reads MDHEN; CDR2 reads SYDVKM. Between the trimmed V and J ends, which lost 8 bases and 1 base, there was a span of 14 bases. The CDR3 has 14 amino acids.